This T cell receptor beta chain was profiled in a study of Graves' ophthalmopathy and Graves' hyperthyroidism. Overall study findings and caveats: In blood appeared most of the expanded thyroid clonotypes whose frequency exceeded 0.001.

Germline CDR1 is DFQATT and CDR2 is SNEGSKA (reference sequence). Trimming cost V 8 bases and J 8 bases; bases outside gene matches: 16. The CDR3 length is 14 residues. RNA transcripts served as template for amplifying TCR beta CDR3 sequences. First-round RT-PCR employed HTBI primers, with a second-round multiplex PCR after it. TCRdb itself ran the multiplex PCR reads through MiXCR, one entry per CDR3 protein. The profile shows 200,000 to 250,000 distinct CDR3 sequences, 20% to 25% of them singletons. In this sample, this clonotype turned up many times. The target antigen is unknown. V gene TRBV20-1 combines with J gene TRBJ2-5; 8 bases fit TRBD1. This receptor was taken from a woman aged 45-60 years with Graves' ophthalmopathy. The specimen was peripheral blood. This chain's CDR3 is CSLRGQGDSGTQYF. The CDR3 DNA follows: TGCAGTCTGCGAGGACAGGGAGATTCTGGCACCCAGTACTTC.